This T cell receptor beta chain stems from a study of tumor-infiltrating lymphocytes in primary liver carcinoma. Across the study: Samples produced roughly 3.65 to 7.5 million productive TCRbeta reads, comparable across tissue types.

With a constant-region primer, TCR beta cDNA was made from roughly 500 ng of total RNA. Investigators got TCR beta libraries out of three nested multiplex PCR rounds, done with slightly modified ARM-PCR. MiXCR, run by TCRdb on the multiplex PCR reads, gives a single entry per CDR3 protein. The sample lists 90,000 to 150,000 distinct CDR3 sequences; approximately 71% were seen once. Findings of the study overall: Tumor region pairs showed greater overlap than either tumor-adjacent or tumor-blood pairs did. A significantly higher top-250-clone fraction was recorded for tumors than for blood (p = 0.039).

Each 20-30 mg portion of unsorted bulk tissue served as the source for co-extraction of RNA and DNA. Through surgical resection, the patients' primary liver carcinoma was treated. Of note for this clonotype: Its antigen is not identified.

Sequences were obtained from tumor-adjacent normal liver tissue. This receptor was taken from a woman aged 60-75 years with primary liver carcinoma and hepatitis B virus infection.

CDR3 in amino acids: CASSNNPPGRGASGELFF. CDR3 DNA sequence: TGTGCCAGCAGCAATAACCCCCCCGGACGGGGGGCTTCCGGGGAGCTGTTTTTT. V gene TRBV6-6 combines with J gene TRBJ2-2; possibly TRBD2 for D (7 bases). Trimming left V 6 bases short and J 6 bases short, with 26 bases between. The CDR3 is 18 amino acids. CDR1 is MNHNY and CDR2 is SVGAGI in the germline V gene (reference sequence).